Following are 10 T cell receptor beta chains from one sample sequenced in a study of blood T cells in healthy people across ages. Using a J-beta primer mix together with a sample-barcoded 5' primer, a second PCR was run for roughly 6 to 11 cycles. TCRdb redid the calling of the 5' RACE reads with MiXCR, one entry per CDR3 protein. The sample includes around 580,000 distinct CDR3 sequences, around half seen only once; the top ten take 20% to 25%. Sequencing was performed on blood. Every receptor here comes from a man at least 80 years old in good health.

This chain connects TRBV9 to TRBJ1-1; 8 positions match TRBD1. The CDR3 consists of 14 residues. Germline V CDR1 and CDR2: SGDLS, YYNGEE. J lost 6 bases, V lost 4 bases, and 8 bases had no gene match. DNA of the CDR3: TGTGCCAGCAGCCCGATGGGACAGGAAGCTGAAGCTTTCTTT. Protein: CASSPMGQEAEAFF.

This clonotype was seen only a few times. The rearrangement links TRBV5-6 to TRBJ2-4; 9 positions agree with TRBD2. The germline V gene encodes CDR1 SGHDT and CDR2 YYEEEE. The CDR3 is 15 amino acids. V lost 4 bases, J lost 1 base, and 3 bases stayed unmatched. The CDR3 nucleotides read TGTGCCAGCAGCCGCCTAGCGGGGGCCAAAAACATTCAGTACTTC. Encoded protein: CASSRLAGAKNIQYF.

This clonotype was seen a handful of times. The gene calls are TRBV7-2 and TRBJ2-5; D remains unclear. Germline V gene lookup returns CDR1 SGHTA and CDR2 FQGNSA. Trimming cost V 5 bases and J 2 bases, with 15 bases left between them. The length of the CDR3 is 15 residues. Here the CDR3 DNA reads TGTGCCAGCAGCCTCCACCCAGACTTGCAAGAGACCCAGTACTTC. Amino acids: CASSLHPDLQETQYF.

CDR3 amino acids: CASSGQALGREPTEAFF. The CDR3 DNA reads as TGTGCCAGCAGCGGGCAGGCCCTCGGCAGGGAACCTACTGAAGCTTTCTTT. The chain couples TRBV9 to TRBJ1-1, with D tentatively TRBD1 (5 bases). The length of the CDR3 is 17 residues. Germline V gene sequence: CDR1 SGDLS, CDR2 YYNGEE. The V gene lost 3 bases and the J gene lost 5 bases, with 23 bases spanning the gap. Complete variable domain (other parts from reference TRBV9 and TRBJ1-1): DSGVTQTPKHLITATGQRVTLRCSPRSGDLSVYWYQQSLDQGLQFLIQYYNGEERAKGNILERFSAQQFPDLHSELNLSSLELGDSALYFCASSGQALGREPTEAFFGQGTRLTVV.

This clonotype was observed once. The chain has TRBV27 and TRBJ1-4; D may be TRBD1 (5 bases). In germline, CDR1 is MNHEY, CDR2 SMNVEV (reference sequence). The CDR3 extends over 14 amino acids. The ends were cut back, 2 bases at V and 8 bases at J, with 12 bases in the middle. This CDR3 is CASSLTGFGEKLFF. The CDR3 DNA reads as TGTGCCAGCAGTTTAACAGGCTTTGGGGAAAAACTGTTTTTT.

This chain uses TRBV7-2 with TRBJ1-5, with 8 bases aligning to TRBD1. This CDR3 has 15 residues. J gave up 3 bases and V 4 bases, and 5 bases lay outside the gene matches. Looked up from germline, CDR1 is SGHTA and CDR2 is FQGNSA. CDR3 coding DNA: TGTGCCAGCAGCTCGACAGGGGCCCTCAATCAGCCCCAGCATTTT. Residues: CASSSTGALNQPQHF.

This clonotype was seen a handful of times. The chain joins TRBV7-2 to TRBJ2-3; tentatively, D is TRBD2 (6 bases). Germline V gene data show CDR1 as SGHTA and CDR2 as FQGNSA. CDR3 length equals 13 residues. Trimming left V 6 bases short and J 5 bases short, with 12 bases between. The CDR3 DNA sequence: TGTGCCAGCAGGTTTGGCGGGATAGATACGCAGTATTTT. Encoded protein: CASRFGGIDTQYF.

The DNA of the CDR3 is TGTGCCAGCAGCGTAGGGCCAGAGGGCGATGAGCAGTTCTTC. This gives the protein CASSVGPEGDEQFF. The chain recombines TRBV9 with TRBJ2-1, with a possible D match to TRBD2 (5 bases). Germline CDR1 SGDLS, CDR2 YYNGEE. V lost 0 bases to trimming and J lost 8 bases, with 12 bases between them. The CDR3 has 14 residues.

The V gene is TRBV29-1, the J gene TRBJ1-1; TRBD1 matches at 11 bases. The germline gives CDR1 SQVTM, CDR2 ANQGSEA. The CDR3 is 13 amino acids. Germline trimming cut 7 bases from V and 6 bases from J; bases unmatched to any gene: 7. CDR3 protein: CSAGQGAFAEAFF. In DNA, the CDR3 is TGCAGCGCCGGACAGGGGGCCTTCGCTGAAGCTTTCTTT.

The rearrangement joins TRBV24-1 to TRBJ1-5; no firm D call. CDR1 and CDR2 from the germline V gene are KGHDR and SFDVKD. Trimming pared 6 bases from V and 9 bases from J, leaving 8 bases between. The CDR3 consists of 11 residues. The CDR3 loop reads CATSPCMPQHF. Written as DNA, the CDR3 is TGTGCCACCAGTCCGTGTATGCCCCAGCATTTT.